This T cell receptor (beta chain) was found in a study of blood T cell repertoires in COVID-19. Germline V gene lookup returns CDR1 MNHEY and CDR2 SMNVEV (reference sequence). The CDR3 runs 16 residues. V lost 6 bases and J lost 1; bases outside the gene matches: 8. Libraries were prepared by immunoSEQ multiplex PCR; TCRdb keeps only in-frame clonotypes and omits some of them. The sample contains a few hundred thousand clones, less than 95% of which appear only once. The receptor comes from a man aged 18 to 29 who had recovered from COVID-19. The gene calls are TRBV27 and TRBJ2-2, with 7 bases that match TRBD2. Material for sequencing was PBMCs or T cells enriched from blood (not recorded which). The CDR3 DNA reads TGTGCCAGCAGGGATGAGCGGGATCGGAACACCGGGGAGCTGTTTTTT. Its translation is CASRDERDRNTGELFF.